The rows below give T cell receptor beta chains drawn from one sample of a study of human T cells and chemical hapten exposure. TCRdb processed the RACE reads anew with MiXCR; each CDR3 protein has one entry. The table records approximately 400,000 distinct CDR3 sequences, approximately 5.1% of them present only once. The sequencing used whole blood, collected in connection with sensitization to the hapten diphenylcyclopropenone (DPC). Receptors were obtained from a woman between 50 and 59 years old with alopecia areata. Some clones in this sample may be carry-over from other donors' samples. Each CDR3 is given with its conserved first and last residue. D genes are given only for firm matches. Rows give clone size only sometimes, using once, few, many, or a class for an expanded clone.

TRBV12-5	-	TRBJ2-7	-	TGTGCCCGCCCCGGATCGACGGCGAGTGAGCAGTACTTC	CARPGSTASEQYF
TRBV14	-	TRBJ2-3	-	TGTGCCAGCAGCCGGGGAATGACCAGCACAGATACGCAGTATTTT	CASSRGMTSTDTQYF
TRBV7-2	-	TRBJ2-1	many	TGTGCCAGCAGCCAAGCCTACAATGAGCAGTTCTTC	CASSQAYNEQFF
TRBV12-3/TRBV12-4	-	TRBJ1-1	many	TGTGCCAGCAGCTTACCGGGGGCTGAAGCTTTCTTT	CASSLPGAEAFF
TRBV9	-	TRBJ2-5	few	TGTGCCAGCAGCACCCCGGCGGAGACCCAGTACTTC	CASSTPAETQYF
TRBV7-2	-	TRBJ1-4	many	TGTGCCAGCAGCTTAGCTGTGGCAGTTAATGAAAAACTGTTTTTT	CASSLAVAVNEKLFF
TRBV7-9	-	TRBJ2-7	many	TGTGCCAGCAGCCCCGGGGAGGTGGAGTACTTC	CASSPGEVEYF
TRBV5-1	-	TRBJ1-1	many	TGCGCCAGCAGCTTGGGAGTTGAAGCTTTCTTT	CASSLGVEAFF
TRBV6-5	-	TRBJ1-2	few	TGTGCCAGCAGTTTTAACACCGTCTATGGCTACACCTTC	CASSFNTVYGYTF
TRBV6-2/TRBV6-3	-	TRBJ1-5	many	TGTGCCAGCAGCTTCTACCCGGGACTCAACCCCAATCAGCCCCAGCATTTT	CASSFYPGLNPNQPQHF
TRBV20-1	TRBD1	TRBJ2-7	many	TGCAGTGCTTCCCGGGACAGGCCGTACGAGCAGTACTTC	CSASRDRPYEQYF
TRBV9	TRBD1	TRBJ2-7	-	TGTGCCAGCAGCGTAGCTTGGGGACAGGGCTACGAGCAGTACTTC	CASSVAWGQGYEQYF
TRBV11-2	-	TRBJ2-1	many	TGTGCCAGCAGCTTAGAGGCTGGGGCGTTACCGGAGCAGTTCTTC	CASSLEAGALPEQFF
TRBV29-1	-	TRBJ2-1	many	TGCAGCGTCCAGACAGATTACAATGAGCAGTTCTTC	CSVQTDYNEQFF
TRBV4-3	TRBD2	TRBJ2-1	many	TGCGCCAGCAGCCAAGAGATGTTAGCGGGATACTCCTACAATGAGCAGTTCTTC	CASSQEMLAGYSYNEQFF
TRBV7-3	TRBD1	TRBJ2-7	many	TGTGCCAGCAGCTTACAGGGGGCGGCCATCCACGAGCAGTACTTC	CASSLQGAAIHEQYF
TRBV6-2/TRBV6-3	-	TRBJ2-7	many	TGTGCCAGCAGTTACGGGGACGAGCAGTACTTC	CASSYGDEQYF
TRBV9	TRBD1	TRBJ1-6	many	TGTGCCAGCAGCGTAGTAAACAGGGGCTCACCCCTCCACTTT	CASSVVNRGSPLHF
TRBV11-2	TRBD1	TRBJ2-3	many	TGTGCCAGCAGCTCGGGACAGGGGTCAGATACGCAGTATTTT	CASSSGQGSDTQYF
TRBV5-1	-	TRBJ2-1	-	TGCGCCAGCAGCTTGGTCCTTAATGAGCAGTTCTTC	CASSLVLNEQFF
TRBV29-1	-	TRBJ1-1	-	TGCAGCGTTGAAGATGGCCAACACCCGGGGGCTTTCTTT	CSVEDGQHPGAFF
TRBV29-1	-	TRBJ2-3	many	TGCAGCGTTGACGAAGGCAGGCCTAGCACAGATACGCAGTATTTT	CSVDEGRPSTDTQYF
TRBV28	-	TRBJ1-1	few	TGTGCCAGCAGTTTGTACTACAGGGCTCGAACTGAAGCTTTCTTT	CASSLYYRARTEAFF
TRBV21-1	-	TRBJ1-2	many	TGTGCCAGCATCCGACAGGGGGTCGCCTATGGCTACACCTTC	CASIRQGVAYGYTF
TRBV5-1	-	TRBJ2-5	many	TGCGCCAGCAGCTTATCACAGGGTAACGTAGAGACCCAGTACTTC	CASSLSQGNVETQYF
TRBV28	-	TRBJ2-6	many	TGTGCCAGCAGCTCCAGAGGCCATGGGGCCAACGTCCTGACTTTC	CASSSRGHGANVLTF
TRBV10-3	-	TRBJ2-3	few	TGTGCCATCAGTGACGCGCGAGGCACAGATACGCAGTATTTT	CAISDARGTDTQYF
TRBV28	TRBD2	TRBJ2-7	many	TGTGCCAGCAGCATGGGAGTAGCGGGAGGCCCTTGGTCCTACGAGCAGTACTTC	CASSMGVAGGPWSYEQYF
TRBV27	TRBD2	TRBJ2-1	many	TGTGCCTCCACTCCCGGGACTAGCGGGATCTTCGAGCAGTTCTTC	CASTPGTSGIFEQFF
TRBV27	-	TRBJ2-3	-	TGTGCCAGCAGTACCATCGGTATCTCCGTCACAGATACGCAGTATTTT	CASSTIGISVTDTQYF
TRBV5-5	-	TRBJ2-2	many	TGTGCCAGCAGCTTGGCCGCGAACACCGGGGAGCTGTTTTTT	CASSLAANTGELFF
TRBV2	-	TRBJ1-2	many	TGTGCCAGCTGGGAGGGAAATGGCTACACCTTC	CASWEGNGYTF
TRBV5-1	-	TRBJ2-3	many	TGCGCCAGCAGCCCTACCCCCAGCGAGACCCTCACAGATACGCAGTATTTT	CASSPTPSETLTDTQYF
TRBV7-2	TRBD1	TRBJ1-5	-	TGTGCCAGCTCCCCCCGGGACAGGGTACAGCCCCAGCATTTT	CASSPRDRVQPQHF
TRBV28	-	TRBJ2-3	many	TGTGCCAGCAGATCCCCCTCGACGCATTTAGTCACAGATACGCAGTATTTT	CASRSPSTHLVTDTQYF